This note documents a single T cell receptor (beta chain) sequence. This clonotype appeared many times. The antigen it recognizes is unknown. Per-base qualities were not stored, and no clone one base away is much larger. Receptor libraries were prepared by 5' RACE. Sequencing relied on an Illumina HiSeq 2500. A second PCR of about 7 to 12 cycles was run with a J-beta primer mix and a sample-barcoded 5' primer. A unique molecular identifier was introduced onto each TCR beta cDNA molecule by a template-switch 5' adaptor carrying 12 random nucleotides. Each sample yielded at least 3 million CDR3-containing paired-end reads. All of the RNA was converted into first-strand cDNA using the Mint cDNA synthesis kit, with a TRBC-specific oligonucleotide serving as the primer. After uracil-DNA glycosylase treatment, a first 18-cycle PCR used universal primers M1SS and BC2_uni_R on all cDNA. Per the source publication's procedure: For normalization, 1 million high-quality reads were randomly selected from each sample, with every read carrying a distinct molecular identifier. Instead of being binned into consensus sequences, reads with shared molecular identifiers were discarded. MiTCR, run with a Q25 quality threshold and the strictest error-elimination algorithm, handled CDR3 identification, clonotype clustering and error correction. A nonparametric unseen species model with Euler transformation was used to estimate lower-bound total TCR beta diversity. TCRdb reprocessing: public reads trimmed at Q25 with fastp, clones called with MiXCR, in-frame beta chains kept. Each CDR3 protein gets just one entry, which takes the most common genes and DNA from the rows behind it. These V and J calls derive from TCRdb rather than the authors' analysis. The sample includes approximately 960,000 distinct CDR3 sequences, with 29% observed a single time. About a tenth of the sample lies in the top ten.

This record belongs to a study of blood T cells in healthy people across ages (dated by TCRdb to 2013 to 2016). Study-wide context: Template switching captured roughly one uniquely barcoded TCR beta cDNA molecule per two T cells in model experiments. Two additional independent replicas of 1 million unique cDNA reads from the same blood draw were analyzed for two donors (one aged 18 to 30 and one aged 80 or older). To track age-related changes in TCR beta repertoire diversity, the study relied on deep sequencing normalized with unique cDNA molecular identifiers. Four age groups were formed from the donors: young (average about 16 years), middle-aged (more than 35), aged (62) and long-lived (82). What the authors observed across the whole study: As age increased, observed TCR beta diversity per million T cells dropped in a roughly linear way, and a significant reduction was already evident by age about 36. Because the CMV infection status of the donors was unknown, age-related changes in expanded clonotypes may potentially have been confounded. Since profiling was done on bulk unsorted PBMCs, naive and antigen-experienced compartments could not be conclusively compared. The long-lived group showed more naive CD4+ T cells, fewer expanded clones and increased TCR diversity than the aged group, suggesting age selection. Estimates of total diversity from one million sequenced T cells were regarded as lower bounds and underestimates. The percentage of naive T cells measured by flow cytometry correlated strongly with observed TCR beta diversity.

Donors were a few dozen systemically healthy Caucasian individuals from Russia aged 6 to 90 years. Approximately 9.7 milliliters of peripheral blood were drawn from each donor into EDTA-treated Vacutainer tubes. Ficoll-Paque density-gradient centrifugation was used to isolate PBMCs, with at least 7 million per sample. Trizol reagent was used to extract total RNA from the PBMCs, yielding at least 6 micrograms per sample. For every donor, an aliquot of PBMCs went through flow cytometry to measure the percentages of naive CD45RAhigh/CD27high T cells. This sample was also put to use in a study of T cells of mothers and their children. The second study reports: Nine systemically healthy Caucasian individuals served as donors, namely three mothers together with their six children. cDNA synthesis used all of the extracted RNA, with approximately 1.6 ug of RNA in each 15 ul reaction. In the second PCR, the M1S primer added sample barcodes and 2-4 random nucleotides. Each mother yielded over 8 million TCR beta CDR3 reads and each child roughly 3.1 million reads. Thymic selection similarly shapes TCR recombination output in related and unrelated pairs, with minor effect from inherited differences. Normalized repertoire overlap was always found to be slightly, but never significantly, higher in related mother-child pairs than in unrelated mother-child pairs. With a sensitivity of around 97 clones per million clonotypes, no persistent microchimeric T cell clones were detected. Deep NGS was used in the study to compare the TCR beta repertoires of mothers and children and to look for features that separate related mother-child pairs from unrelated individuals. On average, the children were about 12 +/- 4 years old, while the mothers were 40 +/- 4 years old. After adapter ligation with NEBNext reagents, the libraries were sequenced on Illumina HiSeq 2000 with 100+100 nt paired-end reads. To avoid cross-contamination, the mother libraries and the child libraries were prepared a month apart and sequenced in separate runs. For each donor, somewhere between roughly 450,000 and 2,100,000 distinct TCR beta clonotypes were identified. Naive TCR beta clonotypes were estimated from low-frequency clonotypes matched to each donor's FACS-determined naive share, without sorting.

The sample was blood. The source of this sequence is a middle-aged woman in good health.

The CDR3 in this case is CASSQTRTYEQYF. The sequence in DNA is TGTGCCAGCAGCCAAACCCGGACCTACGAGCAGTACTTC. Rearrangement joined TRBV12-3 or TRBV12-4 to TRBJ2-7, with the D segment identity uncertain. Trimming costs V 6 bases and J 2 bases, and their ends lie 11 bases apart. The cysteine opens and the phenylalanine closes a CDR3 of 13 amino acids. Just CDR3 DNA is preserved here, 39 bases in frame from base 1.